Below are 2 T cell receptor beta chains sequenced from a single sample in a study of T-cell reconstitution after alpha-beta-depleted transplantation in children. As it was prepared, the TCRbeta library received unique molecular identifiers. Each CDR3 protein is one row after TCRdb ran MiXCR on the PCR reads. The repertoire holds 250,000 to 400,000 distinct CDR3 sequences, with around 20% as singletons. The sequenced sample was PBMCs, mostly from graft donor cells, obtained 180 days after TCRalphabeta/CD19-depleted stem cell transplant. These receptor sequences come from a male patient younger than 18 who had a stem cell transplant for acute lymphoblastic leukemia, so the T cells may come from the graft donor.

This clonotype was counted between two and nine times. The rearrangement joins TRBV5-1 to TRBJ2-6; D is ambiguous. The CDR3 has 13 amino acids. Trimming left V 7 bases short and J 0 bases short, with 5 bases between. Germline CDR1 reads SGHRS; CDR2 reads YFSETQ. The CDR3 sequence: CASRSSGANVLTF. In DNA form, the CDR3 reads TGCGCCAGCCGGAGCTCTGGGGCCAACGTCCTGACTTTC. The whole variable domain, filled in from reference TRBV5-1 and TRBJ2-6, reads KAGVTQTPRYLIKTRGQQVTLSCSPISGHRSVSWYQQTPGQGLQFLFEYFSETQRNKGNFPGRFSGRQFSNSRSEMNVSTLELGDSALYLCASRSSGANVLTFGAGSRLTVL.

In its sample, this clonotype was seen many times. The chain combines TRBV5-6 with TRBJ2-3; 12 bases are shared with TRBD2. J lost 7 bases, V lost 3 bases, and 9 bases had no gene match. Germline CDR1 is SGHDT and CDR2 is YYEEEE. CDR3 length: 16 residues. This chain's CDR3 is CASSWMTSGSSYTQYF. CDR3 in DNA: TGTGCCAGCAGCTGGATGACTAGCGGGAGCAGCTATACGCAGTATTTT.